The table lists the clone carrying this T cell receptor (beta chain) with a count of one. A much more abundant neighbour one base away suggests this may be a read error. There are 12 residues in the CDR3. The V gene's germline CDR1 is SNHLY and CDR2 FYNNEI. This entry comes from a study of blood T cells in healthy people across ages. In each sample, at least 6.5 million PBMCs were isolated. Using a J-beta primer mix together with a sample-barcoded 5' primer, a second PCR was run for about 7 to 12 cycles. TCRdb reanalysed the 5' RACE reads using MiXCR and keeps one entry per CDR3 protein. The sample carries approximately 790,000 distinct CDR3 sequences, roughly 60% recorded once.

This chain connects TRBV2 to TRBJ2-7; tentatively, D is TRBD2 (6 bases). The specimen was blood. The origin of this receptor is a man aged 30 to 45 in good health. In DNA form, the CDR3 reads TGTGTCAGCAGTGAAGGAGGGTACGAGCAGTACTTC. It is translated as CVSSEGGYEQYF.